These 19 T cell receptor beta chains share one sample of origin, sequenced in a study of blood T cell repertoires in COVID-19. The data were produced by immunoSEQ multiplex PCR, yet TCRdb's version contains in-frame clones alone and is incomplete. The repertoire holds about 350,000 clones, around 87% seen once, with about 6% in the top ten. The specimen was peripheral blood. The receptors derive from a woman aged 45-60 years with COVID-19, enrolled during active disease.

The chain uses TRBV5-1 and TRBJ1-2; D call uncertain. This CDR3 is built from 16 residues. V lost 0 bases to trimming and J lost 8 bases, with 20 bases between them. Germline V lookup: CDR1 SGHRS, CDR2 YFSETQ. The CDR3 DNA is TGCGCCAGCAGCTTGGTGGAAGCCGGCCCCGGGGAAGGCTACACCTTC. Protein sequence: CASSLVEAGPGEGYTF.

The genes are TRBV6-4 and TRBJ2-3; 8 bases align to TRBD2. Germline V gives CDR1 MRHNA, CDR2 SNTAGT. V shed 4 bases, J shed 8 bases, and the junction held 11 bases outside the gene matches. This CDR3 comprises 15 residues. CDR3 residues: CASSGSAGVGSTQYF. The CDR3, as DNA: TGTGCCAGCAGTGGGTCAGCGGGAGTAGGGAGTACGCAGTATTTT.

The gene calls are TRBV9 and TRBJ1-3; D is possibly TRBD1 (5 bases). Deletions cut 0 bases from V and 4 bases from J, with 8 bases between. Germline V gene data show CDR1 as SGDLS and CDR2 as YYNGEE. CDR3 length equals 14 residues. CDR3 sequence reads: CASSVAAGGNTIYF. In DNA, the CDR3 is TGTGCCAGCAGCGTAGCGGCAGGGGGAAACACCATATATTTT.

This clone was seen only once. The chain links TRBV5-1 to TRBJ1-1; D gene uncertain. The CDR3 is made up of 16 amino acids. The germline V and J ends were trimmed by 4 bases and 0 bases, with 16 bases remaining between them. Germline V CDR1 and CDR2: SGHRS, YFSETQ. CDR3 loop: CASSPGVLAVNTEAFF. The CDR3 bases are TGCGCCAGCAGCCCCGGGGTACTAGCGGTGAACACTGAAGCTTTCTTT.

V usage is TRBV5-6 and J usage is TRBJ2-4; TRBD2 matches 7 bases. CDR3 length equals 15 residues. Germline lookup yields CDR1 SGHDT and CDR2 YYEEEE. The V segment lost 3 bases and the J segment 4 bases; nucleotides outside the gene matches: 7. DNA for the CDR3: TGTGCCAGCAGCTATCCGGGAGGTCCAAAAAACATTCAGTACTTC. It specifies CASSYPGGPKNIQYF.

The J gene is TRBJ2-1, the V gene TRBV7-3; 8 bases fit TRBD2. Germline loops: CDR1 SGHTA, CDR2 FQGTGA. The J segment lost 6 bases and the V segment lost 2 bases, leaving 12 bases of the junction unmatched. The CDR3 spans 17 residues. CDR3 in DNA: TGTGCCAGCAGCTTATACCGCGGGAGGCCTTCGGGCAATGAGCAGTTCTTC. This encodes CASSLYRGRPSGNEQFF.

V is TRBV14 and J is TRBJ1-2; D may be TRBD1 (5 bases). CDR3 size: 14 residues. The V and J ends lost 4 bases and 4 bases respectively, with 13 bases between them. CDR1 is SGHDN and CDR2 is FVKESK in the germline V gene. Written as DNA, the CDR3 is TGTGCCAGCAGCCCCACCGGCAGGGCCTATGGCTACACCTTC. Protein sequence: CASSPTGRAYGYTF.

The rearrangement links TRBV7-2 to TRBJ2-1; 8 bases are shared with TRBD1. From germline, CDR1 is SGHTA and CDR2 FQGNSA. After removal of 5 bases from V and 3 bases from J, the junction contained 3 bases not matched to a gene. The CDR3 is 14 residues long. The CDR3 loop reads CASSMGQDYNEQFF. The CDR3 DNA reads as TGTGCCAGCAGCATGGGACAGGACTACAATGAGCAGTTCTTC. Drawing the rest from reference TRBV7-2 and TRBJ2-1, the complete variable domain is GAGVSQSPSNKVTEKGKDVELRCDPISGHTALYWYRQSLGQGLEFLIYFQGNSAPDKSGLPSDRFSAERTGGSVSTLTIQRTQQEDSAVYLCASSMGQDYNEQFFGPGTRLTVL.

The V gene is TRBV5-1, the J gene TRBJ2-6; D gene uncertain. Per germline, CDR1 SGHRS and CDR2 YFSETQ. This CDR3 is built from 15 residues. V dropped 4 bases and J dropped 0 bases, with 8 bases sitting between them. The CDR3 is CASSLEHSGANVLTF. CDR3 nucleotide sequence: TGCGCCAGCAGCCTGGAGCACTCTGGGGCCAACGTCCTGACTTTC.

This clone was observed a handful of times. The chain has TRBV5-4 and TRBJ2-3, with D tentatively TRBD1 or TRBD2 (6 bases each). The length of the CDR3 is 14 residues. Per germline, CDR1 SGHNT and CDR2 YYREEE (reference sequence). Trimming took off 4 bases at V and 6 bases at J, with 15 bases between the two ends. The CDR3 sequence is CASSVGGRGDTQYF. The CDR3 DNA reads as TGTGCCAGCAGCGTGGGGGGCCGAGGTGATACGCAGTATTTT.

The V gene is TRBV24-1, the J gene TRBJ2-3; tentatively, D is TRBD2 (7 bases). Germline lookup yields CDR1 KGHDR and CDR2 SFDVKD. Trimming left V 10 bases short and J 5 bases short, with 18 bases between. The CDR3 has 14 amino acids. CDR3 in DNA: TGTGCCACTGGGGAGGGGGGGCGTGGAGATACGCAGTATTTT. Its protein is CATGEGGRGDTQYF.

The rearrangement uses TRBV5-1 and TRBJ1-3; D is possibly TRBD1 (5 bases). Trimming pared 2 bases from V and 0 bases from J, leaving 9 bases between. The CDR3 runs 15 residues. Germline-derived CDR1 and CDR2 are SGHRS and YFSETQ. CDR3 protein: CASSFAGVSGNTIYF. DNA of the CDR3: TGCGCCAGCAGCTTTGCGGGGGTCTCTGGAAACACCATATATTTT.

This chain uses TRBV7-9 with TRBJ1-3; a weak D match, TRBD1 (5 bases). There are 17 residues in the CDR3. With 1 base removed from V and 0 bases from J, the gap between germline ends came to 13 bases. Germline CDR1 SEHNR, CDR2 FQNEAQ (reference sequence). The CDR3, as DNA: TGTGCCAGCAGCTTAGGGCTCGGGGGAAGCTCTGGAAACACCATATATTTT. Its translation is CASSLGLGGSSGNTIYF.

This chain uses TRBV27 with TRBJ2-1; 10 bases agree with TRBD1. Unmatched junction bases numbered 8, after V lost 6 bases and J lost 6 bases. Germline values: CDR1 MNHEY, CDR2 SMNVEV (reference sequence). This CDR3 spans 15 amino acids. The CDR3 DNA sequence: TGTGCCAGCAGCTATCTCCGGGACAGGGGCAATGAGCAGTTCTTC. Translation: CASSYLRDRGNEQFF.

With regard to this clone: The CDR3 ends on some other residue instead of the conserved phenylalanine or tryptophan, so this is likely a read error. Because the CDR3's place on the DNA is in doubt, the DNA is left out and the CDR3 is given as listed by TCRdb. The chain links TRBV6-2 or TRBV6-3 to TRBJ1-1; the table gives TRBD1 as D, unverified against the DNA. Germline loops: CDR1 MNHEY, CDR2 SVGEGT. The CDR3 length is 12 residues, termini included. The CDR3 reads CASSHNRVRKAV.

The chain carries TRBV6-5 and TRBJ2-1; 9 bases fit TRBD1. The germline CDR1 and CDR2 sequences are MNHEY and SVGAGI. This CDR3 has 15 residues. Trimming took 6 bases from V and 4 from J; bases not matched to a gene: 7. CDR3 amino acids: CASSQGQGDYNEQFF. CDR3 sequence (DNA): TGTGCCAGCAGCCAGGGACAGGGCGATTACAATGAGCAGTTCTTC.

The chain recombines TRBV5-1 with TRBJ2-1, with 11 bases matching TRBD2. The V segment lost 4 bases and the J segment 5 bases; nucleotides outside the gene matches: 8. CDR3 length: 16 residues. Germline V gives CDR1 SGHRS, CDR2 YFSETQ. The CDR3 coding sequence is TGCGCCAGCAGCCCTTCGCTAGCGGGAGGAAACAATGAGCAGTTCTTC. Translated: CASSPSLAGGNNEQFF.

This chain links TRBV7-9 with TRBJ2-7; D is possibly TRBD1 (6 bases). Trimming left V 2 bases short and J 6 bases short, with 14 bases between. This CDR3 is 14 amino acids long. The germline gives CDR1 SEHNR, CDR2 FQNEAQ (reference sequence). This CDR3 reads CASSLQTGYGEQYF. The CDR3 region has the DNA TGTGCCAGCAGCTTACAAACAGGGTATGGCGAGCAGTACTTC.

The chain links TRBV5-4 to TRBJ2-7; 12 bases agree with TRBD2. Germline V lookup: CDR1 SGHNT, CDR2 YYREEE (reference sequence). Losses at the gene ends were 0 bases for V and 1 base for J; bases not matched to a gene: 5. The CDR3 has 17 residues. The CDR3 DNA follows: TGTGCCAGCAGCTTGGGGCTAGCGGGAGGGCAGTCCTACGAGCAGTACTTC. It specifies CASSLGLAGGQSYEQYF.